The 23 T cell receptor beta chains in this list originate from one sample, sequenced in a study of T cells in Graves' hyperthyroidism and ophthalmopathy. What was amplified from RNA transcripts were TCR beta CDR3 regions. With the HTBI primer set, the TCR CDR3 went through a first round of RT-PCR. TCRdb analysed the multiplex PCR reads with MiXCR anew, one entry per CDR3 protein. The repertoire includes 250,000 to 300,000 distinct CDR3 sequences, more than 12% of them detected once, and roughly 13% sits in the top ten. Sequencing was done on a sample of blood. All receptors derive from a woman in her 40s with Graves' hyperthyroidism that later progressed to Graves' ophthalmopathy.

This clonotype was counted ten times or more. In nucleotides, the CDR3 is TGTGCCAGCCAAGGGAACGGATGGGGTGGCTACACCTTC. As protein: CASQGNGWGGYTF. The chain carries TRBV28 and TRBJ1-2; the D is unclear. Per the germline V gene, CDR1 is MDHEN and CDR2 is SYDVKM. V lost 8 bases and J lost 7, with 17 bases in between. This CDR3 is built from 13 residues.

This clonotype has ten or more counts. The chain combines TRBV12-3 or TRBV12-4 with TRBJ2-7; 10 nucleotides line up with TRBD2. Trimming removed 3 bases from V and 6 bases from J; junction bases left unmatched: 5. The CDR3 runs to 14 residues. Here the CDR3 reads CASSFGSGRREQYF. DNA for the CDR3: TGTGCCAGCAGTTTTGGTAGCGGGAGGCGCGAGCAGTACTTC.

There are a few counts of this clonotype. The V and J genes are TRBV28 and TRBJ2-7; 8 nucleotides agree with TRBD1. The V gene's germline CDR1 is MDHEN and CDR2 SYDVKM. The CDR3 has 18 residues. The ends lost 8 bases at V and 3 bases at J; junction bases unmatched: 21. The CDR3 region has the DNA TGTGCCAGCGAGGGGATGAGGGACAGGCAAACCTATAGCTACGAGCAGTACTTC. Translated: CASEGMRDRQTYSYEQYF.

In its sample, this clonotype was seen a few times. A read error may produce the germline difference seen at one junction end. The V call is TRBV19, the J call TRBJ2-2; TRBD1 is a possible D gene (5 bases). This CDR3 is 14 amino acids long. The germline gives CDR1 LNHDA, CDR2 SQIVND (reference sequence). The chain's CDR3 is CASRIGARTGELFF. CDR3 coding DNA: TGTGCCAGTAGGATAGGGGCCCGAACCGGGGAGCTGTTTTTT.

In its sample, this clonotype was seen many times. The genes are TRBV4-1 and TRBJ1-5, with D possibly TRBD1 on 6 matching bases. Per germline, CDR1 MGHRA and CDR2 YSYEKL. This CDR3 region has 16 residues. V lost 0 bases to trimming and J lost 5 bases, with 14 bases between them. The CDR3, as DNA: TGCGCCAGCAGCCAAGATATGCCAGGGGTCCATCAGCCCCAGCATTTT. This codes for CASSQDMPGVHQPQHF.

This clonotype was detected ten times or more. V and J are TRBV28 and TRBJ1-5; TRBD1 aligns across 7 bases. The CDR3 runs to 14 residues. The junction had 6 bases not matched to a gene; V was cut back by 5 bases and J by 5 bases. Per the germline V gene, CDR1 is MDHEN and CDR2 is SYDVKM. CDR3 DNA sequence: TGTGCCAGCAGTGTACAGGGGAGGCATCAGCCCCAGCATTTT. Protein: CASSVQGRHQPQHF.

This clonotype was seen more than once but under ten times. The chain uses TRBV6-5 and TRBJ1-5; D is uncertain. V lost 2 bases, J lost 3 bases, and 5 bases lay in between. The CDR3 loop spans 13 amino acids. The germline CDR1 and CDR2 sequences are MNHEY and SVGAGI. CDR3 DNA sequence: TGTGCCAGCAGTTACAGGCTCAATCAGCCCCAGCATTTT. It yields the protein CASSYRLNQPQHF.

In this sample, this clonotype turned up a few times. The V gene is TRBV13, the J gene TRBJ2-2, with 10 bases aligning to TRBD2. Germline V gives CDR1 PRHDT, CDR2 FYEKMQ (reference sequence). This CDR3 has 13 residues. V was pared by 7 bases and J by 5 bases, with 1 base of the junction left unmatched. The CDR3: CASTSGSTGELFF. The CDR3 region has the DNA TGTGCCAGCACTAGCGGGAGTACCGGGGAGCTGTTTTTT.

There are many counts of this clonotype. The V and J genes are TRBV6-2 or TRBV6-3 and TRBJ2-5, with a tentative D call TRBD2 (5 bases). Per germline, CDR1 MNHEY and CDR2 SVGEGT. Trimming shortened V by 3 bases and J by 1 base, and 12 bases separated the two germline ends. The CDR3 sequence is 15 residues long. CDR3 sequence (DNA): TGTGCCAGCAGTTATTCCCCAGCGGCCCAAGAGACCCAGTACTTC. This sequence encodes CASSYSPAAQETQYF.

The CDR3 coding sequence is TGTGCCAGCAGCCATTCCGGGACTAGCCTAAACGAGCAGTACTTC. Protein sequence: CASSHSGTSLNEQYF. The V call is TRBV4-2, the J call TRBJ2-7; 9 bases are shared with TRBD2. Germline V gives CDR1 LGHNA, CDR2 YNFKEQ. V dropped 3 bases and J dropped 5; count of bases not matched to a gene: 8. This CDR3 is built from 15 residues.

This clonotype has more than one count but fewer than ten. The chain uses TRBV3-1 and TRBJ1-1; TRBD1 matches 7 bases. Per the germline V gene, CDR1 is LGHDT and CDR2 is YNNKEL (reference sequence). J was trimmed by 2 bases and V by 4 bases; bases with no gene match: 7. This CDR3 region has 15 residues. In nucleotides, the CDR3 is TGTGCCAGCAGCCCCCCTTGGACAGGAAACACTGAAGCTTTCTTT. Translated, it gives CASSPPWTGNTEAFF.

This clonotype was seen many times. This chain connects TRBV5-1 to TRBJ2-7, with D perhaps assigned TRBD1 or TRBD2 (5 bases each). The CDR3 runs 16 residues. V was shortened by 4 bases and J by 0 bases, with 17 bases between the two germline ends. Germline V gives CDR1 SGHRS, CDR2 YFSETQ. CDR3 residues: CASSPRMGVSSYEQYF. The CDR3 region has the DNA TGCGCCAGCAGCCCAAGGATGGGGGTGAGCTCCTACGAGCAGTACTTC.

This clonotype was detected once. Since a much larger clone is just one base distant, this may be a read error. V and J are TRBV6-5 and TRBJ2-3; D not resolved. CDR1 and CDR2 (germline): MNHEY, SVGAGI. The CDR3 consists of 16 residues. The CDR3 is CASSYSSWALTDTLYF. The CDR3 DNA reads as TGTGCCAGCAGTTACTCGAGCTGGGCCCTCACAGATACGCTGTATTTT.

Many counts were recorded for this clonotype. The V gene is TRBV6-1, the J gene TRBJ2-7; 7 bases line up with TRBD1. From germline, CDR1 is MNHNS and CDR2 SASEGT. This CDR3 comprises 15 residues. With 6 bases clipped from V and 3 bases from J, the junction kept 11 bases outside the gene matches. The CDR3 is CASRMPGQLYYEQYF. The CDR3 region has the DNA TGTGCCAGCAGGATGCCGGGACAGCTATACTACGAGCAGTACTTC.

About this clonotype itself: Being one base from a much bigger clone, this may be a read error. The rearrangement uses TRBV20-1 and TRBJ2-4, with 7 bases identical to TRBD1. Looked up from germline, CDR1 is DFQATT and CDR2 is SNEGSKA (reference sequence). CDR3 length: 14 residues. CDR3 residues: CSALRQGPKNIRYF. CDR3 nucleotides: TGCAGTGCTCTCCGACAGGGTCCCAAAAACATTCGGTACTTC.

V and J are TRBV6-5 and TRBJ2-5; D may be TRBD1 (5 bases). Per the germline V gene, CDR1 is MNHEY and CDR2 is SVGAGI. Trimming pared 6 bases from V and 2 bases from J, leaving 16 bases between. The CDR3 is 15 amino acids. Here the CDR3 reads CASSLLRVSQETQYF. CDR3 nucleotide sequence: TGTGCCAGCAGCTTACTCAGGGTATCACAAGAGACCCAGTACTTC.

This clonotype was observed many times. V usage is TRBV19 and J usage is TRBJ2-1; TRBD2 aligns across 10 bases. Germline lookup yields CDR1 LNHDA and CDR2 SQIVND (reference sequence). The CDR3 is 15 residues long. V was clipped by 3 bases and J by 12 bases; unmatched bases: 11. CDR3 bases: TGTGCCAGTAGTATTACTAGCGGGAAACGGGCGCGGCAGTTCTTC. Translated: CASSITSGKRARQFF.

This clonotype showed up just a few times. The chain links TRBV18 to TRBJ2-1, with a tentative D call TRBD1 (7 bases). The CDR3 length is 15 residues. The ends were cut back, 5 bases at V and 6 bases at J, with 17 bases in the middle. CDR1 and CDR2 from the germline V gene are KGHSH and LQKENI. The CDR3 region has the DNA TGTGCCAGCTCAGGAGGGGCAGGGGGTCTCAATGAGCAGTTCTTC. It specifies CASSGGAGGLNEQFF.

This clonotype was seen many times. The chain employs TRBV6-2 or TRBV6-3 and TRBJ2-5; D is unresolved. CDR3 size: 13 residues. Germline loops: CDR1 MNHEY, CDR2 SVGEGT. Trimming pared 2 bases from V and 5 bases from J, leaving 9 bases between. This CDR3 reads CASSYGLVETQYF. The CDR3 region has the DNA TGTGCCAGCAGTTACGGTCTGGTGGAGACCCAGTACTTC.

This clonotype was counted at least ten times. The rearrangement uses TRBV4-1 and TRBJ1-2; 7 bases are a match to TRBD1. V lost 4 bases and J lost 4; bases outside the gene matches: 9. Looked up from germline, CDR1 is MGHRA and CDR2 is YSYEKL. The length of the CDR3 is 15 residues. The CDR3 region is CASSPDDRDLYGYTF. The CDR3 DNA reads as TGCGCCAGCAGCCCGGACGACAGGGACCTCTATGGCTACACCTTC.

The sample holds many counts of this clonotype. The chain uses TRBV2 and TRBJ2-7; TRBD1 matches at 7 bases. CDR1 and CDR2 from the germline V gene are SNHLY and FYNNEI. The CDR3 has 14 amino acids. The V gene end was trimmed by 3 bases and the J gene end by 3 bases; junction bases not matched to a gene: 5. CDR3: CASSDRTGHYEQYF. The CDR3 nucleotides read TGTGCCAGCAGTGATCGGACAGGTCACTACGAGCAGTACTTC.

The V gene is TRBV20-1, the J gene TRBJ2-5; TRBD1 matches at 8 bases. Germline lookup yields CDR1 DFQATT and CDR2 SNEGSKA (reference sequence). The V gene end was trimmed by 6 bases and the J gene end by 2 bases; junction bases not matched to a gene: 8. The CDR3 runs 14 residues. The CDR3 here is CSANRDRLQETQYF. CDR3 DNA sequence: TGCAGTGCCAACCGGGACAGGTTACAAGAGACCCAGTACTTC.

V usage is TRBV7-8 and J usage is TRBJ2-7; 9 nucleotides agree with TRBD1. Trimming at V came to 6 bases and at J to 2 bases, leaving 5 bases not matched to a gene. CDR3 length equals 14 residues. The germline CDR1 and CDR2 sequences are SGHVS and FQNEAQ. The CDR3 nucleotides read TGTGCCAGCAGTTCTACAGGGGGCCCCTACGAGCAGTACTTC. Its protein product is CASSSTGGPYEQYF.